The entry below gives a single TCR beta chain sequence along with its context. Its antigen is not identified. This entry comes from a study of T cell repertoires in cytomegalovirus infection. Overall study context: Shared public TCR beta signatures pointed to both CMV infection and a matching HLA type.

The CDR3 has 17 amino acids. Germline CDR1 and CDR2: LGHNT and FRNRAP. Trimming cost V 7 bases and J 6 bases; bases outside gene matches: 14. TCRdb processed the reads anew with MiXCR; each CDR3 protein has one entry. Counted here are more than 400,000 distinct CDR3 sequences, more than 20% occurring once; the ten biggest clones make up over 10%. Findings and caveats of the study: CMV-specific TCR beta clonotypes restricted by HLA-C were the ones dominating the ex vivo response.

The V call is TRBV12-5, the J call TRBJ2-1; TRBD2 matches 11 bases. Input material: PBMCs. The sequence came from a human donor in good health (CMV status not recorded). Some clones in this sample may be carry-over from other donors' samples. CDR3 region: CASAWGSGRAPPNEQFF. For the CDR3, the DNA is TGTGCTAGTGCCTGGGGTAGCGGGAGGGCCCCCCCCAATGAGCAGTTCTTC. Complete variable domain (other parts from reference TRBV12-5 and TRBJ2-1): DARVTQTPRHKVTEMGQEVTMRCQPILGHNTVFWYRQTMMQGLELLAYFRNRAPLDDSGMPKDRFSAEMPDATLATLKIQPSEPRDSAVYFCASAWGSGRAPPNEQFFGPGTRLTVL.